The clone carrying this T cell receptor (beta chain) occurred once. With random hexamers, reverse transcription was performed on roughly 0.5 to 1 ug of RNA. MiXCR, run by TCRdb on the immunoSEQ multiplex PCR reads, gives a single entry per CDR3 protein. The table includes fewer than 150,000 distinct CDR3 sequences, approximately 95% detected once. This sample was taken from a study of CD8 T cells in Susac syndrome. Germline V CDR1 and CDR2: SGHDT, YYEEEE. CDR3 length equals 13 residues. Trimming took 0 bases from V and 8 from J, leaving 9 bases between them. The TCR comes from a human donor in good health. The gene calls are TRBV5-6 and TRBJ2-1, with D possibly TRBD1 on 6 matching bases. The sequenced sample was CD8+ T cells from PBMCs. Here the CDR3 DNA reads TGTGCCAGCAGCTTGGGACAGGAATATGAGCAGTTCTTC. Its translation is CASSLGQEYEQFF.